These 19 T cell receptor beta chains share one sample of origin, sequenced in a study of T cell responses to AZD1222 COVID-19 vaccine. Some clones are missing from TCRdb's copy, which holds only in-frame ones; the method was immunoSEQ multiplex PCR. The table includes some 120,000 clones, roughly 90% detected once. Here the sequenced sample was peripheral blood, taken on day 0 of AZD1222 vaccination. The source is an adult in good health.

The chain recombines TRBV3-1 (or the pseudogene TRBV3-2) with TRBJ1-2, with D unclear. This CDR3 has 15 amino acids. V lost 3 bases, J lost 8 bases, and 19 bases lay in between. Germline V gene lookup returns CDR1 LGHDT and CDR2 YNNKEL (reference sequence). CDR3 coding DNA: TGTGCCAGCAGCCAGGGCTGGGCATTCGGCAAAGGCTACACCTTC. Its protein product is CASSQGWAFGKGYTF.

This clone was seen a handful of times. The V gene is TRBV3-1 (or the pseudogene TRBV3-2), the J gene TRBJ1-5; no clear D. This CDR3 is built from 14 residues. CDR1 is LGHDT, CDR2 YNNKEL, per germline (reference sequence). V shed 1 base and J shed 11 bases, with 15 bases lying between them. The DNA for the CDR3 is TGTGCCAGCAGCCAAGCAGTGGGTGTTTTGACCCAGCATTTT. This sequence encodes CASSQAVGVLTQHF.

The chain employs TRBV4-2 and TRBJ1-1; D perhaps matches TRBD1 (5 bases). V gave up 6 bases and J gave up 4 bases, with 12 bases separating them. This CDR3 spans 13 amino acids. CDR1 and CDR2 from the germline V gene are LGHNA and YNFKEQ. In DNA form, the CDR3 reads TGTGCCAGCAGGCCAGGGTTTAGCACTGAAGCTTTCTTT. This gives the protein CASRPGFSTEAFF.

The rearrangement joins TRBV5-1 to TRBJ2-2; D may be TRBD1 (5 bases). This CDR3 is built from 17 residues. Germline loops: CDR1 SGHRS, CDR2 YFSETQ. Trimming removed 2 bases at V and 1 base at J, with 15 bases between. CDR3 nucleotides: TGCGCCAGCAGCTTCTTAATCCAGGGATGGAACACCGGGGAGCTGTTTTTT. This codes for CASSFLIQGWNTGELFF.

This clone was found a few times. The rearrangement uses TRBV7-9 and TRBJ1-1; 7 bases align to TRBD1. After removal of 0 bases from V and 3 bases from J, the junction contained 4 bases not matched to a gene. Germline V gene sequence: CDR1 SEHNR, CDR2 FQNEAQ (reference sequence). This CDR3 region has 15 residues. The CDR3, as DNA: TGTGCCAGCAGCTTAGCGTTTACAGGGGACACTGAAGCTTTCTTT. Its protein product is CASSLAFTGDTEAFF.

The V call is TRBV21-1, the J call TRBJ2-7. TRBV21-1 is a recognized pseudogene. The CDR3 length is 15 residues. CDR3 nucleotide sequence: TGTGCCAGCAGCAAAGAGGTTCGGTCCTCCTACGAGCAGTACTTC. Translated, it gives CASSKEVRSSYEQYF.

This clone was counted once. The rearrangement uses TRBV7-2 and TRBJ1-1; no clear D gene. This CDR3 contains 14 residues. The germline gives CDR1 SGHTA, CDR2 FQGNSA. V lost 3 bases, J lost 2 bases, and 10 bases lay in between. The CDR3 nucleotides are TGTGCCAGCAGCTTGGATCGTCTTAACACTGAAGCTTTCTTT. Translating gives CASSLDRLNTEAFF. Full variable domain (remainder filled in from reference TRBV7-2 and TRBJ1-1): GAGVSQSPSNKVTEKGKDVELRCDPISGHTALYWYRQSLGQGLEFLIYFQGNSAPDKSGLPSDRFSAERTGGSVSTLTIQRTQQEDSAVYLCASSLDRLNTEAFFGQGTRLTVV.

This clone was counted only a few times. The genes are TRBV28 and TRBJ2-7, with unresolved D. The length of the CDR3 is 15 residues. Germline CDR1 is MDHEN and CDR2 is SYDVKM. V lost 7 bases to trimming and J lost 3 bases, with 19 bases between them. The CDR3 DNA reads TGTGCCAGCACCCCTTTTTTAGGCCCAGTCTACGAGCAGTACTTC. Translated, it gives CASTPFLGPVYEQYF.

The chain recombines TRBV5-4 with TRBJ2-4; tentatively, D is TRBD1 (6 bases). V was trimmed by 0 bases and J by 3 bases, leaving 10 bases between them. This CDR3 spans 15 amino acids. Germline CDR1 reads SGHNT; CDR2 reads YYREEE (reference sequence). The CDR3 coding sequence is TGTGCCAGCAGCTTGGGTGGGGGCATCAAAAACATTCAGTACTTC. This codes for CASSLGGGIKNIQYF.

This chain links TRBV12-3 or TRBV12-4 with TRBJ1-1, with 7 bases that match TRBD1. The CDR3 totals 13 residues. V shed 1 base, J shed 8 bases, and the junction held 4 bases outside the gene matches. The CDR3 region has the DNA TGTGCCAGCAGTTTAGAGACAGGGTTAGAAGCTTTCTTT. As protein: CASSLETGLEAFF.

The chain joins TRBV28 to TRBJ1-5; D remains unclear. In germline, CDR1 is MDHEN, CDR2 SYDVKM. This CDR3 region has 12 residues. V dropped 3 bases and J dropped 6 bases, with 6 bases sitting between them. The CDR3 nucleotides are TGTGCCAGCAGTTTTCGGGGTCAGCCCCAGCATTTT. This gives the protein CASSFRGQPQHF. The full variable domain, rest sourced from reference TRBV28 and TRBJ1-5, is DVKVTQSSRYLVKRTGEKVFLECVQDMDHENMFWYRQDPGLGLRLIYFSYDVKMKEKGDIPEGYSVSREKKERFSLILESASTNQTSMYLCASSFRGQPQHFGDGTRLSIL.

The chain joins TRBV27 to TRBJ1-2; D not resolved. This CDR3 contains 13 residues. Germline CDR1 MNHEY, CDR2 SMNVEV (reference sequence). Trimming stripped 5 bases from V and 4 bases from J, with 11 bases between. This CDR3 is CASSMGRGYGYTF. The CDR3 bases are TGTGCCAGCAGTATGGGTCGCGGCTATGGCTACACCTTC.

This sequence joins TRBV7-2 and TRBJ2-7; either TRBD1 or TRBD2 may fit D (6 bases each). V was clipped by 5 bases and J by 6 bases, with 17 bases between them. Germline V gives CDR1 SGHTA, CDR2 FQGNSA. The CDR3 has 14 amino acids. The CDR3 nucleotides are TGTGCCAGCAGCCAGACTAGGACAGCGGGCGAGCAGTACTTC. This gives the protein CASSQTRTAGEQYF.

The J gene is TRBJ2-7, the V gene TRBV24-1; the D call may be TRBD1 or TRBD2 (5 bases each). The CDR3 consists of 14 residues. V was clipped by 2 bases and J by 4 bases, with 11 bases between them. Germline assignment: CDR1 KGHDR and CDR2 SFDVKD. The CDR3, as DNA: TGTGCCACCAGTGATTCGGGACGGAGTTACGAGCAGTACTTC. It yields the protein CATSDSGRSYEQYF.

The chain employs TRBV19 and TRBJ1-1; D gene unclear. V dropped 6 bases and J dropped 0 bases, with 8 bases sitting between them. CDR1 and CDR2 (germline): LNHDA, SQIVND (reference sequence). The CDR3 runs 13 residues. CDR3 bases: TGTGCCAGTAGAGACGGGATGAACACTGAAGCTTTCTTT. It is translated as CASRDGMNTEAFF.

The chain has TRBV5-1 and TRBJ1-2; the D is unclear. Trimming stripped 4 bases from V and 4 bases from J, with 8 bases between. Germline loops: CDR1 SGHRS, CDR2 YFSETQ. The CDR3 is 12 amino acids. CDR3 protein: CASSLDGYGYTF. CDR3 DNA: TGCGCCAGCAGCCTGGACGGCTATGGCTACACCTTC.

The CDR3 bases are TGTGCCAGCAGCTTAATGGACCGGCTCTCTGAGCAGTACTTC. This gives the protein CASSLMDRLSEQYF. V and J are TRBV13 and TRBJ2-7; no clear D. The V end lost 2 bases, the J end lost 7 bases, and 15 bases lay between the germline ends. Germline-derived CDR1 and CDR2 are PRHDT and FYEKMQ (reference sequence). This CDR3 has 14 residues.

The chain recombines TRBV5-4 with TRBJ1-1; D is uncertain. Germline loops: CDR1 SGHNT, CDR2 YYREEE (reference sequence). CDR3 length equals 16 residues. The ends were cut back, 4 bases at V and 5 bases at J, with 21 bases in the middle. Written as DNA, the CDR3 is TGTGCCAGCAGCCCCGGTCGCGGGGTAGTGAGGACTGAAGCTTTCTTT. Translated: CASSPGRGVVRTEAFF.

This chain connects TRBV9 to TRBJ2-3, with D perhaps matching TRBD2 (6 bases). The CDR3 is 16 residues long. CDR1 is SGDLS and CDR2 is YYNGEE in the germline V gene. Trimming took off 3 bases at V and 6 bases at J, with 20 bases between the two ends. CDR3: CASSGGVGGEQDTQYF. The DNA of the CDR3 is TGTGCCAGCAGCGGTGGGGTTGGCGGGGAACAGGATACGCAGTATTTT.